The clone carrying this T cell receptor beta chain was seen ten or more times. These data belong to a study of T cells in Graves' hyperthyroidism and ophthalmopathy. It was uncontrolled infection, other autoimmune disease, pregnancy or lactation that excluded patients. Around 10 ml of fresh peripheral blood supplied the PBMCs. RNA transcripts served as the template for amplifying TCR beta CDR3 regions. The HTBI set primed first-round TCR CDR3 RT-PCR. TCRdb reprocessed the multiplex PCR reads with MiXCR, giving one entry per CDR3 protein. The data hold about 350,000 distinct CDR3 sequences, with about 19% observed a single time. Trimming removed 5 bases from V and 4 bases from J, with 11 bases in between. The CDR3 loop spans 13 amino acids. Germline CDR1 reads MNHNS; CDR2 reads SASEGT.

Material for sequencing was blood. The source of this sequence is a woman aged 18-29 years with Graves' hyperthyroidism. The rearrangement links TRBV6-1 to TRBJ1-1; no clear D gene. This CDR3 is CASSPTRVTEAFF. CDR3 coding DNA: TGTGCCAGCAGTCCCACAAGGGTCACTGAAGCTTTCTTT.